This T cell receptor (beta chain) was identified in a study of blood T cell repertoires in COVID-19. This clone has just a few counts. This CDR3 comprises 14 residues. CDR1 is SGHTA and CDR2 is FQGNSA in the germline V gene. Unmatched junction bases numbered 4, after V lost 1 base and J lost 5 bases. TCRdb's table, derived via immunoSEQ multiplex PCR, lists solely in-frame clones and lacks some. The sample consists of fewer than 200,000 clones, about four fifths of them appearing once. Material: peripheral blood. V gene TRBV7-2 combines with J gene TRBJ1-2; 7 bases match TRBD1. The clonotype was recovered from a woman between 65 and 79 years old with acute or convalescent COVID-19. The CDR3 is CASSLGTGPYGYTF. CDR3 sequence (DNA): TGTGCCAGCAGCTTAGGGACAGGCCCTTATGGCTACACCTTC. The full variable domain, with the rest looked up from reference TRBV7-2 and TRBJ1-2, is GAGVSQSPSNKVTEKGKDVELRCDPISGHTALYWYRQSLGQGLEFLIYFQGNSAPDKSGLPSDRFSAERTGGSVSTLTIQRTQQEDSAVYLCASSLGTGPYGYTFGSGTRLTVV.